This T cell receptor beta chain comes out of a study of shared clonotypes between healthy human individuals. The wider study: Sampling drew on donors who were a couple of women and a few men aged 18 to 49. Study findings and constraints: The donor pool, a small one, limited the genetic and exposure-history diversity represented.

This table comes from immunoSEQ multiplex PCR, and its TCRdb copy is limited to in-frame clones, with some not included. This repertoire shows approximately 500,000 clones, roughly 85% found once; its top ten account for under 15%. With respect to this clone: The antigen is unknown.

Germline-derived CDR1 and CDR2 are SGDLS and YYNGEE. J was trimmed by 10 bases and V by 4 bases; bases with no gene match: 11. This CDR3 spans 16 amino acids. This chain links TRBV9 with TRBJ2-1; TRBD2 agrees at 13 bases. This clonotype originated in a woman aged 40 to 50 in good health. Some clones in this sample may be carry-over from other donors' samples. The sequenced material came from PBMCs. Here the CDR3 reads CASSSNPGLAGNEQFF. DNA of the CDR3: TGTGCCAGCAGCTCTAATCCGGGACTAGCGGGAAACGAGCAGTTCTTC.